Listed below are T cell receptor beta chains from one sample, sequenced in a study of neurological immune-mediated disorders. Each CDR3 protein gets one entry after TCRdb re-called the 5' RACE reads with MiXCR. Of fewer than 75,000 distinct CDR3 sequences in the sample, 4.5% were seen once. Source material: PBMCs. These receptors were taken from a man younger than 40 with multiple sclerosis. CDR3s include the opening cysteine and the closing phenylalanine or tryptophan. The D gene is left open where the match is weak. For some rows the clone size is stated as once, few or many, or as a class when expanded; others skip it.

V gene	D gene	J gene	clone size	CDR3 protein	CDR3 DNA
TRBV15	-	TRBJ1-5	-	CATSRGGVRQPQNF	TGTGCCACCAGCAGAGGGGGGGTCCGGCAGCCCCAGAATTTT
TRBV4-1	-	TRBJ2-2	many	CASSQRPRPNTGELFF	TGCGCCAGCAGCCAACGGCCCAGGCCGAACACCGGGGAGCTGTTTTTT
TRBV6-1	-	TRBJ2-3	many	CASSEYRRRRTNTQYF	TGTGCCAGCAGTGAATATCGGCGGAGAAGGACAAATACGCAGTATTTT
TRBV5-1	TRBD1	TRBJ2-4	many	CASSSRTGRSIQYF	TGCGCCAGCAGCAGCAGGACAGGGAGGAGCATTCAGTACTTC
TRBV6-4	TRBD1	TRBJ1-2	many	CASRPETGAGYTF	TGTGCCAGCAGACCCGAGACAGGGGCTGGCTACACCTTC
TRBV5-1	TRBD2	TRBJ2-1	many	CASSYRGGRVNEQFF	TGCGCCAGCAGCTACCGGGGGGGCCGAGTCAATGAGCAGTTCTTC
TRBV6-6	TRBD1	TRBJ1-6	-	CASSPGTGRNSPLHF	TGTGCCAGCAGCCCTGGGACAGGGAGAAATTCACCCCTCCACTTT
TRBV20-1	-	TRBJ1-5	-	CSARSAASSSSNQPQHF	TGCAGTGCTAGGAGCGCTGCCAGCTCGAGTAGCAATCAGCCCCAGCATTTT
TRBV5-1	-	TRBJ1-1	few	CASSPTSRVGNTEAFF	TGCGCCAGCAGCCCGACTTCCCGGGTGGGGAACACTGAAGCTTTCTTT
TRBV5-1	-	TRBJ2-5	many	CASSLEGQEETQYF	TGCGCCAGCAGCTTGGAGGGGCAAGAGGAGACCCAGTACTTC
TRBV7-9	-	TRBJ2-7	many	CASSLARGSSYEQYF	TGTGCCAGCAGCTTAGCGCGGGGAAGCTCCTACGAGCAGTACTTC
TRBV20-1	-	TRBJ2-3	few	CSARPSSTDTQYF	TGCAGTGCTAGGCCCTCTAGCACAGATACGCAGTATTTT
TRBV20-1	-	TRBJ1-1	many	CSARERGGGTEAFF	TGCAGTGCTAGAGAAAGGGGCGGGGGCACTGAAGCTTTCTTT
TRBV5-1	-	TRBJ1-5	many	CASSLAPGHNQPQHF	TGCGCCAGCAGCTTGGCGCCAGGACACAATCAGCCCCAGCATTTT
TRBV9	-	TRBJ2-3	many	CASSASGAADTQYF	TGTGCCAGCAGCGCCTCAGGGGCGGCAGATACGCAGTATTTT
TRBV18	TRBD2	TRBJ2-5	many	CASSPREGDQETQYF	TGTGCCAGCTCACCGAGGGAGGGAGACCAAGAGACCCAGTACTTC
TRBV10-2	-	TRBJ2-5	many	CASRRRRQETQYF	TGCGCCAGCAGGAGGCGGCGGCAAGAGACCCAGTACTTC
TRBV27	-	TRBJ2-7	many	CASSFRSGFEQYF	TGTGCCAGCAGTTTCCGTTCAGGGTTCGAGCAGTACTTC
TRBV5-1	-	TRBJ1-2	few	CASSLGQAASGYTF	TGCGCCAGCAGCTTGGGACAGGCAGCCTCTGGCTACACCTTC
TRBV5-1	-	TRBJ1-1	many	CASSYAGANTEAFF	TGCGCCAGCAGCTATGCTGGGGCTAACACTGAAGCTTTCTTT
TRBV5-1	-	TRBJ2-7	few	CASSSQDRRFDEQYF	TGCGCCAGCAGCTCCCAGGATCGGAGGTTCGACGAGCAGTACTTC
TRBV4-1	TRBD1	TRBJ2-6	-	CASRGQVGPGANVLTF	TGCGCCAGCAGAGGACAGGTCGGTCCTGGGGCCAACGTCCTGACTTTC
TRBV7-8	TRBD1	TRBJ1-5	many	CASSPDRAYSNQPQHF	TGTGCCAGCAGCCCGGACAGGGCGTATAGCAATCAGCCCCAGCATTTT
TRBV4-2	-	TRBJ2-3	many	CASSQGLPDTQYF	TGTGCCAGCAGCCAAGGTCTACCAGATACGCAGTATTTT
TRBV10-2	-	TRBJ2-3	many	CASSEQDTQYF	TGCGCCAGCAGTGAGCAAGATACGCAGTATTTT
TRBV15	TRBD1	TRBJ1-1	many	CATSHETGTGYDAEAFF	TGTGCCACCAGCCACGAAACCGGGACAGGGTATGACGCTGAAGCTTTCTTT
TRBV7-7	-	TRBJ2-3	few	CASSLGTTDTQYF	TGTGCCAGCAGCTTGGGGACTACAGATACGCAGTATTTT